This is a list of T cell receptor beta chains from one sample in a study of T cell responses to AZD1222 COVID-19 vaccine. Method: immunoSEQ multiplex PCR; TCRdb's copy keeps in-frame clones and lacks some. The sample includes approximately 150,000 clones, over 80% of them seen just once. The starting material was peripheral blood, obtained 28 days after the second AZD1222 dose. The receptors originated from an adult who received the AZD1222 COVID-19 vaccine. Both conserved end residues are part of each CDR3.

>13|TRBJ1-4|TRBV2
CARQGGPNEKLFF
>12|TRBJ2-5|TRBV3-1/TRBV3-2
CASTNRRETQYF
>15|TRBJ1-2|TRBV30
CAWRERGRVSGGYTF
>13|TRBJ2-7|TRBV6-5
CASSRGPSNEQYF
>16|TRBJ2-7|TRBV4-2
CASSQELGGGAGEQYF
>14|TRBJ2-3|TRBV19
CASKRGDRTDTQYF
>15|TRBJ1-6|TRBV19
CASKPDSSYNSPLHF
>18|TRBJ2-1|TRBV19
CASSVTSGRALGYNEQFF
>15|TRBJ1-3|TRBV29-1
CSVENQRSSGNTIYF
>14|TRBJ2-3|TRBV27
CASSLGVVTDTQYF
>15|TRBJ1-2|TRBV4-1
CASSQDGLAEYGYTF
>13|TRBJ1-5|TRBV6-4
CASGTVHNQPQHF
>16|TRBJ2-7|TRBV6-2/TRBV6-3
CASSPQTSGSSYEQYF
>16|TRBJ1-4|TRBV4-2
CASSQSTGPTNEKLFF
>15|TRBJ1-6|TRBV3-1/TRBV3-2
CASSQFRNIGSPLHF
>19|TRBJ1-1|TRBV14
CASSQVRGVPTHMNTEAFF
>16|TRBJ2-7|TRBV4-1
CASSHTSLISSYEQYF
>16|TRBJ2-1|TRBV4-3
CASSQVLGGSYNEQFF
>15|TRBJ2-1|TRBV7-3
CASSFDSSWGNEQFF
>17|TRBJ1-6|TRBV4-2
CASSQDLGGPNNSPLHF
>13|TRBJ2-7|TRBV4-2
CASSGGQGFQQYF
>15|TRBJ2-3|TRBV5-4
CASSLEGPRSDTQYF
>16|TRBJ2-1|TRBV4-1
CASSEGTRSSYNEQFF
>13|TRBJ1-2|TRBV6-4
CASSPFGGGGYTF